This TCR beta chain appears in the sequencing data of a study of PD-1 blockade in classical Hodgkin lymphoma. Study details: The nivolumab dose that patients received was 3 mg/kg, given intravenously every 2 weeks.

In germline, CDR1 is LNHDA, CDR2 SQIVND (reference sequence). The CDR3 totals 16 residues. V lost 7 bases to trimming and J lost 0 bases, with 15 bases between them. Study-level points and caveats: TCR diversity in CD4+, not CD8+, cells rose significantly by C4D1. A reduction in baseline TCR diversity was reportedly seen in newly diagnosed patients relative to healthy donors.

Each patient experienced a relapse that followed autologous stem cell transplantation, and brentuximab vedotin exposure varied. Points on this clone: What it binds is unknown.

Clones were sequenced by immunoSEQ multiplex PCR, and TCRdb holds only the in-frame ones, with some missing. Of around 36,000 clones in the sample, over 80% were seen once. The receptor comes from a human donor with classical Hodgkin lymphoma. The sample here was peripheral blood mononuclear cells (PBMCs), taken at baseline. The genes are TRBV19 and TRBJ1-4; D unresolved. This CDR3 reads CASKIHHLATNEKLFF. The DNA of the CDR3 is TGTGCCAGTAAAATCCACCACCTTGCAACTAATGAAAAACTGTTTTTT.